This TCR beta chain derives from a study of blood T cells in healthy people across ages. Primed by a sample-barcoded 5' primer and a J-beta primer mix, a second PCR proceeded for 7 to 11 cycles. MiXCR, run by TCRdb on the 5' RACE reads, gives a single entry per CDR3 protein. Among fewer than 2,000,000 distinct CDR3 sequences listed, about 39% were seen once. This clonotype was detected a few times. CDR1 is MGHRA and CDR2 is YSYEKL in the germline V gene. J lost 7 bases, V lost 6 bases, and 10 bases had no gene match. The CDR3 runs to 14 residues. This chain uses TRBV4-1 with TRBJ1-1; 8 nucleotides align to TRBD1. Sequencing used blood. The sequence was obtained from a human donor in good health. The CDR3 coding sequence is TGCGCCAGCAGACCTGGACAGGGTGGGAATGAAGCTTTCTTT. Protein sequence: CASRPGQGGNEAFF.